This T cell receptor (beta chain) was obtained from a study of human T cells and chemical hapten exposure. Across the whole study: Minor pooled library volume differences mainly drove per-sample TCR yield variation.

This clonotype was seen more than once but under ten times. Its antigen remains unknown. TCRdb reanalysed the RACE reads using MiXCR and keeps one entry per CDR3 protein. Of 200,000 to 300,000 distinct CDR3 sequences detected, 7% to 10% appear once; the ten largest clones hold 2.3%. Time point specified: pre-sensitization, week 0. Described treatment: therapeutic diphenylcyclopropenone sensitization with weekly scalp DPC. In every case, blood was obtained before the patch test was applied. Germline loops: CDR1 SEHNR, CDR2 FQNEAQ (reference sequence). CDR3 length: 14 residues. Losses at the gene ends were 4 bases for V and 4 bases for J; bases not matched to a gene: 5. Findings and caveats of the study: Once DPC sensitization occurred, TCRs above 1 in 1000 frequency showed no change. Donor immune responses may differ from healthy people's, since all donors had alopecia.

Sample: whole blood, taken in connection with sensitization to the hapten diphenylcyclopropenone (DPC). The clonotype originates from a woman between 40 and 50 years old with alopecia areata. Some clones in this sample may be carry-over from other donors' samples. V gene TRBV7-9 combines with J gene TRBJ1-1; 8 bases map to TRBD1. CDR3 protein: CASSYSTGATEAFF. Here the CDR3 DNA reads TGTGCCAGCAGCTATTCGACAGGGGCCACTGAAGCTTTCTTT.